One and the same sample provided the 13 T cell receptor beta chains below, sequenced in a study of OX40 agonist ivuxolimab in advanced cancers. Generated by immunoSEQ multiplex PCR, the TCRdb table keeps only in-frame clones and is missing some. The sample shows fewer than 85,000 clones, over 75% of them seen only once. Specimen: CD4+ or CD8+ T cells sorted from blood, collected in a trial of the OX40 agonist ivuxolimab. These receptors all come from an adult with an advanced solid tumor such as melanoma, head and neck, liver or kidney cancer.

In this sample, this clone turned up a few times. The rearrangement links TRBV11-2 to TRBJ2-7, with D perhaps TRBD1 (7 bases). The CDR3 spans 15 residues. Germline-derived CDR1 and CDR2 are SGHAT and FQNNGV. Trimming took 5 bases from V and 3 from J, leaving 17 bases between them. The CDR3 loop is CASSLRGTAGYEQYF. The CDR3 bases are TGTGCCAGCAGCCTTCGCGGGACAGCCGGCTACGAGCAGTACTTC.

This rearrangement joins TRBV18 to TRBJ2-7; 8 positions agree with TRBD1. V trimming: 5 bases; J trimming: 2 bases; junction bases outside the gene matches: 2. The CDR3 runs 13 residues. Germline values: CDR1 KGHSH, CDR2 LQKENI. In nucleotides, the CDR3 is TGTGCCAGCTCAGGACAGGGAACCTACGAGCAGTACTTC. It yields the protein CASSGQGTYEQYF.

This chain uses TRBV6-5 with TRBJ1-4, with D possibly being TRBD1 (5 bases). CDR1 is MNHEY and CDR2 is SVGAGI in the germline V gene. The germline V and J ends were trimmed by 2 bases and 6 bases, with 13 bases remaining between them. The CDR3 is made up of 15 amino acids. CDR3 sequence: CASSYEPGDHEKLFF. CDR3 nucleotides: TGTGCCAGCAGTTACGAGCCCGGGGACCATGAAAAACTGTTTTTT.

This clone was counted ten times or more. The V call is TRBV10-3, the J call TRBJ1-2; no reliable D call. The CDR3 spans 13 residues. Germline lookup yields CDR1 ENHRY and CDR2 SYGVKD. V lost 10 bases, J lost 8 bases, and 20 bases lay in between. The CDR3 reads CARSLGPRRGYTF. CDR3 nucleotides: TGTGCCAGAAGCTTGGGCCCCCGCCGGGGCTACACCTTC.

The rearrangement links TRBV19 to TRBJ1-5; 7 bases fit TRBD1. The ends lost 5 bases at V and 3 bases at J; junction bases unmatched: 7. In germline, CDR1 is LNHDA, CDR2 SQIVND (reference sequence). This CDR3 is 15 amino acids long. CDR3 region: CASSAPTGYNQPQHF. The DNA for the CDR3 is TGTGCCAGTAGTGCCCCGACAGGGTACAATCAGCCCCAGCATTTT.

This clone is a singleton in its sample. The genes are TRBV5-1 and TRBJ2-1; 14 bases fit TRBD2. Germline CDR1 SGHRS, CDR2 YFSETQ. With V trimmed by 0 bases and J by 3 bases, 5 bases remained unmatched. This CDR3 has 18 residues. CDR3 protein: CASSLAGLAGGYYNEQFF. Written as DNA, the CDR3 is TGCGCCAGCAGCTTGGCCGGACTAGCGGGGGGTTACTACAATGAGCAGTTCTTC.

The rearrangement joins TRBV19 to TRBJ1-5, with 7 bases identical to TRBD1. Germline values: CDR1 LNHDA, CDR2 SQIVND (reference sequence). Trimming cost V 3 bases and J 5 bases; bases outside gene matches: 1. This CDR3 has 13 residues. CDR3 DNA: TGTGCCAGTAGTATGACAGGGTATCAGCCCCAGCATTTT. It translates to CASSMTGYQPQHF. The full variable domain, rest sourced from reference TRBV19 and TRBJ1-5, is DGGITQSPKYLFRKEGQNVTLSCEQNLNHDAMYWYRQDPGQGLRLIYYSQIVNDFQKGDIAEGYSVSREKKESFPLTVTSAQKNPTAFYLCASSMTGYQPQHFGDGTRLSIL.

The J gene is TRBJ1-2, the V gene TRBV4-3, with 7 bases identical to TRBD1. J lost 7 bases, V lost 0 bases, and 5 bases had no gene match. CDR1 is LGHNA, CDR2 YSLEER, per germline. The CDR3 contains 14 residues. CDR3 region: CASSQEGHRGGYTF. For the CDR3, the DNA is TGCGCCAGCAGCCAAGAGGGGCACAGGGGTGGCTACACCTTC.

This sequence joins TRBV29-1 and TRBJ2-5; 7 nucleotides match TRBD2. V shed 8 bases, J shed 4 bases, and the junction held 7 bases outside the gene matches. The germline V gene encodes CDR1 SQVTM and CDR2 ANQGSEA. This CDR3 has 12 amino acids. The CDR3 bases are TGCAGCTATGGGAGGGGATCAGAGACCCAGTACTTC. This codes for CSYGRGSETQYF.

The chain is built from TRBV5-1 and TRBJ1-1, with a weak D call TRBD1 (5 bases). CDR1 is SGHRS, CDR2 YFSETQ, per germline. The CDR3 is made up of 15 amino acids. V shed 0 bases and J shed 4 bases, with 13 bases lying between them. CDR3 sequence (DNA): TGCGCCAGCAGCTTGGAGGGCCCTGGGGGCACTGAAGCTTTCTTT. Translating gives CASSLEGPGGTEAFF.

This clone showed up just a few times. The V gene is TRBV7-2, the J gene TRBJ1-1; D gene unclear. Germline assignment: CDR1 SGHTA and CDR2 FQGNSA. The CDR3 has 13 amino acids. The ends were cut back, 4 bases at V and 5 bases at J, with 11 bases in the middle. DNA of the CDR3: TGTGCCAGCAGCTGGGAGGTGGAGACTGAAGCTTTCTTT. This encodes CASSWEVETEAFF.

This chain uses TRBV7-9 with TRBJ1-4; D is perhaps TRBD1 (5 bases). This CDR3 has 15 residues. Germline assignment: CDR1 SEHNR and CDR2 FQNEAQ (reference sequence). V was cut by 3 bases and J by 8 bases, with 16 bases left in between. The CDR3 loop is CASSLGKGLGEKLFF. DNA of the CDR3: TGTGCCAGCAGCTTGGGGAAGGGGTTAGGGGAAAAACTGTTTTTT.

The V call is TRBV29-1, the J call TRBJ1-1; D remains unclear. The CDR3 has 11 amino acids. With 7 bases removed from V and 1 base from J, the gap between germline ends came to 7 bases. The germline V gene encodes CDR1 SQVTM and CDR2 ANQGSEA. CDR3 nucleotides: TGCAGCGCAACACGGAACACTGAAGCTTTCTTT. Its translation is CSATRNTEAFF.